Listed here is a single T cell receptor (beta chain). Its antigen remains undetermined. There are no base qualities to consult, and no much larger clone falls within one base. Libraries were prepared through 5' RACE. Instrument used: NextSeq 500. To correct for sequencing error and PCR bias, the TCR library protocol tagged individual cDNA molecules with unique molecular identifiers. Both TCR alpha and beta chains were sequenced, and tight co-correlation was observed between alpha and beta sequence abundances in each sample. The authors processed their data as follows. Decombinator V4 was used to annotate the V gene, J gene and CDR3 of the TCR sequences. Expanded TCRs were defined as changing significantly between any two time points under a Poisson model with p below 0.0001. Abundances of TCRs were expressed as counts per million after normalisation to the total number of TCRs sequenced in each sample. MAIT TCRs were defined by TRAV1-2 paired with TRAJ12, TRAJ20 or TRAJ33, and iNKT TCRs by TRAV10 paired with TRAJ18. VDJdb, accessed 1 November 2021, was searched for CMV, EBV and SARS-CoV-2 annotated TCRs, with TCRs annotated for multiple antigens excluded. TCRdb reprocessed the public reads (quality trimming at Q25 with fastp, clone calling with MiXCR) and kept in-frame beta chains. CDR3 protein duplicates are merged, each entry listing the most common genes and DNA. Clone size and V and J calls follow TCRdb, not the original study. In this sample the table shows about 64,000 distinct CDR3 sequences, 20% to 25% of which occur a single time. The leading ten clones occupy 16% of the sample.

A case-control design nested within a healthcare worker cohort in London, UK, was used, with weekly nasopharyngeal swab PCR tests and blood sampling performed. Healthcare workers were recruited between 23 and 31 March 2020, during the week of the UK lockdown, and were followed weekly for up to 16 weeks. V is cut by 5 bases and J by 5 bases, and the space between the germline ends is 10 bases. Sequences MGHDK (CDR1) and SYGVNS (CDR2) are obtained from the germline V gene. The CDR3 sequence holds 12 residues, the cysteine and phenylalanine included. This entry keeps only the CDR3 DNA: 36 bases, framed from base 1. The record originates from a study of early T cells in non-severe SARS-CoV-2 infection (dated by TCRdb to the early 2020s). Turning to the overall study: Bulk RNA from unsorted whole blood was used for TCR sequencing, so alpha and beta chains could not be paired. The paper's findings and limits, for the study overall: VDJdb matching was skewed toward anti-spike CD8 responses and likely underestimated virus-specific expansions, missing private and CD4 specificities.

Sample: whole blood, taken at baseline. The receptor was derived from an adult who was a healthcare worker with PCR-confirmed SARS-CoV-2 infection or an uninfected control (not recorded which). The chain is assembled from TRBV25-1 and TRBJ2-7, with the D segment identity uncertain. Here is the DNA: TGTGCCAGCAGTTGGGTCATGAACGAGCAGTACTTC. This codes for CASSWVMNEQYF.